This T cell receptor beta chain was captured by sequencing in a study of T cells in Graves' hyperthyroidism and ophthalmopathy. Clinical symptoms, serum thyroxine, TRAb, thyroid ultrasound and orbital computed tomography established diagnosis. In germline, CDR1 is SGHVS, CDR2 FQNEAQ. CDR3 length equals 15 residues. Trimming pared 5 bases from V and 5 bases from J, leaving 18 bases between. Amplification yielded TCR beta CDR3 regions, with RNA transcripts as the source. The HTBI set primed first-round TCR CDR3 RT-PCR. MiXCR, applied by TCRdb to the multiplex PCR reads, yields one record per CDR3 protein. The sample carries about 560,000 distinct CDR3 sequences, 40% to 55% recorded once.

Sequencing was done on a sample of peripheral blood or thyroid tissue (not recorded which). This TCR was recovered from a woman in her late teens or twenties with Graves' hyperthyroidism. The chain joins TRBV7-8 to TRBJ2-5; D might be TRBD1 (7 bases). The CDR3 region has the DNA TGTGCCAGCAGCGTTGCCAGGGGGGAGAAGGAGACCCAGTACTTC. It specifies CASSVARGEKETQYF.